A selection of T cell receptor beta chains follows, all from one sample in a study of cytomegalovirus exposure and HLA in healthy donors. Profiling relied on immunoSEQ multiplex PCR, and the TCRdb table lists in-frame clones only, not all of them. The sample holds around 200,000 clones; roughly 88% are singletons and the top ten take more than 0.95%. Input material: PBMCs. The source is a girl aged 2 to 9 in good health and CMV-seropositive. The CDR3 runs from the conserved cysteine through the conserved F or W. A D gene is named only where the DNA matches it firmly. The size of a clone is reported for some rows only, either as once, few or many, or as a class for expanded clones.

CDR3 DNA,CDR3 protein,D gene,clone size,V gene,CDR3 length,J gene
TGCGCCAGCAGCTTCGGGACAGGGTTCGTTGAGCAGTACTTC,CASSFGTGFVEQYF,TRBD1,-,TRBV5-1,14,TRBJ2-7
TGTGCTAGTGGTTTGACAACCGGGAGCACTGAAGCTTTCTTT,CASGLTTGSTEAFF,-,-,TRBV12-5,14,TRBJ1-1
TGTGCCAGCAGCGGACAAGCCTACAATGAGCAGTTCTTC,CASSGQAYNEQFF,-,-,TRBV7-9,13,TRBJ2-1
TGTGCCAGCAGCAGGGGCGCCGGGGATGGCTACACCTTC,CASSRGAGDGYTF,-,-,TRBV6-5,13,TRBJ1-2
TGTGCCAGCAGCGTCGCCCGCGGGGGAGTGAACACCGGGGAGCTGTTTTTT,CASSVARGGVNTGELFF,TRBD2,-,TRBV9,17,TRBJ2-2
TGCAGCGTTGAATGGCAGGGTTATGGCTACACCTTC,CSVEWQGYGYTF,-,-,TRBV29-1,12,TRBJ1-2
TGCGCCAGCACCCCCGGCCCAGCGCTTTATAGCAATCAGCCCCAGCATTTT,CASTPGPALYSNQPQHF,-,-,TRBV4-1,17,TRBJ1-5
TGTGCCAGCAGCTTAGATCTCGCCCGGGGCTACACCTTC,CASSLDLARGYTF,-,-,TRBV11-3,13,TRBJ1-2
TGTGCCAGCAGTTCCGGCTACGAGCAGTACTTC,CASSSGYEQYF,-,-,TRBV27,11,TRBJ2-7
TGTGCCAGCAGCGAGATGACAGGGAACCCCTCTGGAAACACCATATATTTT,CASSEMTGNPSGNTIYF,TRBD1,few,TRBV7-9,17,TRBJ1-3
TGTGCCAGCAGCCAACCTAGCGGGAGAAACATTCAGTACTTC,CASSQPSGRNIQYF,TRBD2,-,TRBV4-2,14,TRBJ2-4
TGTGCCAGTAGTCAAGATGTCCGGTCGGGACAGGGTTTATCGACACCCCTCCACTTT,CASSQDVRSGQGLSTPLHF,TRBD1,-,TRBV19,19,TRBJ1-6
TGTGCCAGCAGTCCCTATGCGGGGACCTTGAACACTGAAGCTTTCTTT,CASSPYAGTLNTEAFF,-,-,TRBV27,16,TRBJ1-1
TGTGCCACCAGCAGGGCAGGAATCAAACAGCCTAGCGGGAGTGGCACCGGGGAGCTGTTTTTT,CATSRAGIKQPSGSGTGELFF,TRBD2,-,TRBV15,21,TRBJ2-2
TGTGCTAGTGGCCTCCGGGTAGCGTATAGCTCCTACAATGAGCAGTTCTTC,CASGLRVAYSSYNEQFF,-,-,TRBV12-5,17,TRBJ2-1
TGTGCCAGCAGCTTAGCACCAACCCCGGGGAACAATGAGCAGTTCTTC,CASSLAPTPGNNEQFF,-,-,TRBV11-2,16,TRBJ2-1
TGCGCCAGCAGCTTTGGGACAGGGTCAGGGGAGACCCAGTACTTC,CASSFGTGSGETQYF,TRBD1,-,TRBV5-1,15,TRBJ2-5
TGTGCCAGCAGCCTTTGGGCAGGGGGCGTGGGGGAGCAGTACTTC,CASSLWAGGVGEQYF,TRBD1,-,TRBV2,15,TRBJ2-7
TGTGCCTGGTCCAGGGAAGGGTACTATGGCTACACCTTC,CAWSREGYYGYTF,-,-,TRBV30,13,TRBJ1-2
TGTGCCAGCTTTCGGGACAGGACGGGACAGCCCCAGCATTTT,CASFRDRTGQPQHF,TRBD1,-,TRBV2,14,TRBJ1-5
TGCGCCAGCAGCTTGTCTACTAGGGGACTAAGGGCTTTCTTT,CASSLSTRGLRAFF,-,-,TRBV5-1,14,TRBJ1-1
TGTGCCAGCAGTTATAGTACCGGGGAGCTGTTTTTT,CASSYSTGELFF,-,-,TRBV6-6,12,TRBJ2-2
TGTGCCTGGAGTACTAAACAGGACCTGAACACTGAAGCTTTCTTT,CAWSTKQDLNTEAFF,-,-,TRBV30,15,TRBJ1-1
TGTGCCAGCAGGTCCCTCTCACTAGCGGGAGGGTCTTATGGAGAGACCCAGTACTTC,CASRSLSLAGGSYGETQYF,TRBD2,-,TRBV27,19,TRBJ2-5
TGTGCCAGCAGCGCTACGGGGAACACTGAAGCTTTCTTT,CASSATGNTEAFF,-,-,TRBV9,13,TRBJ1-1
TGTGCCTGGAGCGCGACAGGGGCGAGGGCTGAAGCTTTCTTT,CAWSATGARAEAFF,TRBD1,-,TRBV30,14,TRBJ1-1
TGTGCCAGCTCACCCCGCGAAGGCAATCAGCCCCAGCATTTT,CASSPREGNQPQHF,-,-,TRBV18,14,TRBJ1-5
TGTGCCAGCAGTCCCGCGGGGGGGAGCAATCAGCCCCAGCATTTT,CASSPAGGSNQPQHF,-,-,TRBV28,15,TRBJ1-5
TGCGCCAGCAGCTTGGGAGGACAGTATTATGAAAAACTGTTTTTT,CASSLGGQYYEKLFF,-,-,TRBV5-1,15,TRBJ1-4
TGTGCCAGCAGTTTGGGGGTAGGGGGGGTTCAGCCCCAGCATTTT,CASSLGVGGVQPQHF,-,-,TRBV28,15,TRBJ1-5
TGTGCCAGCAGCCCAGGCAGCGGGAGATTCACCTACGAGCAGTACTTC,CASSPGSGRFTYEQYF,TRBD2,-,TRBV7-9,16,TRBJ2-7